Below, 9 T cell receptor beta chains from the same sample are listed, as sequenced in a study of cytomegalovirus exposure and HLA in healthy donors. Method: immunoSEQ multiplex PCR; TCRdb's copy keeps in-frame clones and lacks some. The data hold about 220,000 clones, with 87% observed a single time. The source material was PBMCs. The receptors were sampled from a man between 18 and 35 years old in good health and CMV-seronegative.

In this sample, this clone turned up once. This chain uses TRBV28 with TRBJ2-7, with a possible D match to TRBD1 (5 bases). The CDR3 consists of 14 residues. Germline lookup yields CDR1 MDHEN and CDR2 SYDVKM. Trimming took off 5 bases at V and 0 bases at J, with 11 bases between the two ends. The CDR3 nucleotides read TGTGCCAGCAGTATCAGGGCGTCCTCCTACGAGCAGTACTTC. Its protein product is CASSIRASSYEQYF. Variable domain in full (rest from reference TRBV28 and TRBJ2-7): DVKVTQSSRYLVKRTGEKVFLECVQDMDHENMFWYRQDPGLGLRLIYFSYDVKMKEKGDIPEGYSVSREKKERFSLILESASTNQTSMYLCASSIRASSYEQYFGPGTRLTVT.

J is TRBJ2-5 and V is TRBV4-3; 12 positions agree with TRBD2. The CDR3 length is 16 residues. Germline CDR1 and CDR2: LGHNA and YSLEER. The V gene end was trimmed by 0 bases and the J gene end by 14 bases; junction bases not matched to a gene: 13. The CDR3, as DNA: TGCGCCAGCAGCCAAGATTATAGGCTAGCGGGGGGGTCGCGATACTTC. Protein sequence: CASSQDYRLAGGSRYF.

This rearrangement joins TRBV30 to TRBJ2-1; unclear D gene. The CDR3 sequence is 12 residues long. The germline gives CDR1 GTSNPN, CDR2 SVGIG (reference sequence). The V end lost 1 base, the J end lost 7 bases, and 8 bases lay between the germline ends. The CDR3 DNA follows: TGTGCCTGGAGTGCTCTACAGAATGAGCAGTTCTTC. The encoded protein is CAWSALQNEQFF.

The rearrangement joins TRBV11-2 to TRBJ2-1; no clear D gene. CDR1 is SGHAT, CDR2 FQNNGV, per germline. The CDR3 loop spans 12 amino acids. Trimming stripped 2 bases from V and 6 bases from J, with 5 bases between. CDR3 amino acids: CASSLLRNEQFF. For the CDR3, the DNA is TGTGCCAGCAGCTTACTGCGCAATGAGCAGTTCTTC.

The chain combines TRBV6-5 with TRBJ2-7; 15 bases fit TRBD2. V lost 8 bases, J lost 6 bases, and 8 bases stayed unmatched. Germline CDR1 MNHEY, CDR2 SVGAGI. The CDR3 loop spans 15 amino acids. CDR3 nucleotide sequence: TGTGCCAGCCGAGCGGGACTAGCGGGAGGAGGCGAGCAGTACTTC. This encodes CASRAGLAGGGEQYF.

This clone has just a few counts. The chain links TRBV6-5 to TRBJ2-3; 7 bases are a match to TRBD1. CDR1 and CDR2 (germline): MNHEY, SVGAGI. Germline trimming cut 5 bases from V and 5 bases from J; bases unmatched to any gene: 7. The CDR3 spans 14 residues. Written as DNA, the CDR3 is TGTGCCAGCAGTGACAGGGACGTAGGAGATACGCAGTATTTT. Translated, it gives CASSDRDVGDTQYF.

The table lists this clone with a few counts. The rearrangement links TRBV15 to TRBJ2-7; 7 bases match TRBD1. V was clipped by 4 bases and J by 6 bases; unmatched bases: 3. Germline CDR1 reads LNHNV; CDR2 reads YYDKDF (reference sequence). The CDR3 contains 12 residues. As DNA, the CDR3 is TGTGCCACCAGCACATGGGACAGCGAGCAGTACTTC. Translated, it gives CATSTWDSEQYF. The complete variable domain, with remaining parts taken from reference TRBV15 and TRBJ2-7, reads DAMVIQNPRYQVTQFGKPVTLSCSQTLNHNVMYWYQQKSSQAPKLLFHYYDKDFNNEADTPDNFQSRRPNTSFCFLDIRSPGLGDTAMYLCATSTWDSEQYFGPGTRLTVT.

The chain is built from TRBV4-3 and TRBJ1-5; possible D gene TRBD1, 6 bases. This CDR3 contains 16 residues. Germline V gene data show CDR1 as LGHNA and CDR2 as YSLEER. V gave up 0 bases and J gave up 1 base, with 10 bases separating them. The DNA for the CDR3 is TGCGCCAGCAGCCAAGATGCGAGGGGGAGCAATCAGCCCCAGCATTTT. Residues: CASSQDARGSNQPQHF.

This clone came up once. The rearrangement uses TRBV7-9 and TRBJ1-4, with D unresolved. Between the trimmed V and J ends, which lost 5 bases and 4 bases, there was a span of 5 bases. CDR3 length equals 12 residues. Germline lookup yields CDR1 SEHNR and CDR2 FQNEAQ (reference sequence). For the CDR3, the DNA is TGTGCCAGCAGCCCCCGTAATGAAAAACTGTTTTTT. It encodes CASSPRNEKLFF.